What follows are 22 T cell receptor beta chains derived from one specimen sequenced in a study of cytomegalovirus exposure and HLA in healthy donors. Some clones are missing from TCRdb's copy, which holds only in-frame ones; the method was immunoSEQ multiplex PCR. The sample includes approximately 210,000 clones, 85% to 90% of them seen just once. Sequenced sample: PBMCs. These receptors all come from a woman younger than 35 in good health and CMV-seronegative.

The chain recombines TRBV7-6 with TRBJ2-3, with D tentatively TRBD1 (5 bases). V was trimmed by 6 bases and J by 1 base, leaving 11 bases between them. The CDR3 has 14 residues. Per the germline V gene, CDR1 is SGHVS and CDR2 is FNYEAQ. CDR3: CASSSRVGTDTQYF. The CDR3 nucleotides read TGTGCCAGCAGTTCCAGGGTGGGCACAGATACGCAGTATTTT.

This clone was seen only once. The chain employs TRBV4-3 and TRBJ2-3, with TRBD2 as a possible D gene (5 bases). This CDR3 has 16 amino acids. Germline values: CDR1 LGHNA, CDR2 YSLEER. V dropped 0 bases and J dropped 1 base, with 11 bases sitting between them. This CDR3 reads CASSQDSAYGTDTQYF. The CDR3 coding sequence is TGCGCCAGCAGCCAAGATAGCGCGTATGGCACAGATACGCAGTATTTT.

The chain couples TRBV6-5 to TRBJ2-7; 11 bases match TRBD2. The CDR3 is 15 amino acids. Trimming removed 6 bases from V and 9 bases from J; junction bases left unmatched: 13. Per germline, CDR1 MNHEY and CDR2 SVGAGI. CDR3 protein: CASRAPGLAAPGQYF. The DNA of the CDR3 is TGTGCCAGCAGGGCACCGGGACTAGCGGCCCCTGGGCAGTACTTC.

The chain has TRBV9 and TRBJ1-2; 8 nucleotides match TRBD1. The J segment lost 6 bases and the V segment lost 3 bases, leaving 4 bases of the junction unmatched. Germline V gene data show CDR1 as SGDLS and CDR2 as YYNGEE. This CDR3 region has 13 residues. The CDR3, as DNA: TGTGCCAGCAGCGCAGGGGGCGGCGATGGCTACACCTTC. This sequence encodes CASSAGGGDGYTF.

The chain couples TRBV13 to TRBJ2-7, with 8 bases aligning to TRBD2. Germline V gene sequence: CDR1 PRHDT, CDR2 FYEKMQ (reference sequence). This CDR3 region has 13 residues. V gave up 3 bases and J gave up 2 bases; unmatched junction bases: 0. The DNA of the CDR3 is TGTGCCAGCAGCTTTAGCGGGGCCTACGAGCAGTACTTC. Its translation is CASSFSGAYEQYF.

V is TRBV5-1 and J is TRBJ2-2; 9 bases are shared with TRBD2. CDR1 and CDR2 (germline): SGHRS, YFSETQ. V lost 0 bases and J lost 7; bases outside the gene matches: 13. CDR3 size: 18 residues. CDR3 nucleotide sequence: TGCGCCAGCAGCTTGGCAACCCCTAGCGGGGAGCTTGGCGGGGAGCTGTTTTTT. Amino acid sequence: CASSLATPSGELGGELFF. Variable domain in full (rest from reference TRBV5-1 and TRBJ2-2): KAGVTQTPRYLIKTRGQQVTLSCSPISGHRSVSWYQQTPGQGLQFLFEYFSETQRNKGNFPGRFSGRQFSNSRSEMNVSTLELGDSALYLCASSLATPSGELGGELFFGEGSRLTVL.

The V gene is TRBV2, the J gene TRBJ1-2; D gene ambiguous. The germline gives CDR1 SNHLY, CDR2 FYNNEI. V was clipped by 7 bases and J by 3 bases, with 6 bases between them. The CDR3 extends over 11 amino acids. The CDR3 bases are TGTGCCAGCACGAGGGACTATGGCTACACCTTC. As protein: CASTRDYGYTF.

This clone was observed once. The chain couples TRBV7-8 to TRBJ2-1; 8 nucleotides agree with TRBD2. The germline V gene encodes CDR1 SGHVS and CDR2 FQNEAQ. The length of the CDR3 is 17 residues. The trim removed 1 base at V and 5 bases at J, leaving 10 bases unmatched. As DNA, the CDR3 is TGTGCCAGCAGCTTAGTTATAGCGGGATGGGGAGACAATGAGCAGTTCTTC. It codes for CASSLVIAGWGDNEQFF.

The chain has TRBV4-1 and TRBJ2-7, with TRBD2 matching 11 bases. CDR1 is MGHRA and CDR2 is YSYEKL in the germline V gene. The CDR3 is 17 amino acids. J lost 9 bases, V lost 1 base, and 14 bases had no gene match. Here the CDR3 reads CASSQGDRLAGYSVQYF. The CDR3 DNA sequence: TGCGCCAGCAGCCAAGGGGATCGACTAGCGGGATATTCGGTGCAGTACTTC.

The gene calls are TRBV6-1 and TRBJ1-2, with D maybe TRBD1 (6 bases). The CDR3 length is 15 residues. V lost 3 bases to trimming and J lost 7 bases, with 18 bases between them. In germline, CDR1 is MNHNS, CDR2 SASEGT. The CDR3 sequence: CASSETRGGGTGYTF. The CDR3 DNA reads TGTGCCAGCAGTGAGACTAGAGGGGGGGGCACTGGCTACACCTTC.

The chain combines TRBV2 with TRBJ2-1; D might be TRBD2 (5 bases). Germline CDR1 and CDR2: SNHLY and FYNNEI. The V gene lost 7 bases and the J gene lost 1 base, with 8 bases spanning the gap. This CDR3 has 13 residues. CDR3 region: CASTRGSYNEQFF. The DNA of the CDR3 is TGTGCCAGCACACGCGGGTCCTACAATGAGCAGTTCTTC.

The rearrangement links TRBV28 to TRBJ2-7; TRBD2 is a possible D gene (6 bases). Trimming stripped 3 bases from V and 6 bases from J, with 9 bases between. This CDR3 is built from 12 residues. Germline CDR1 is MDHEN and CDR2 is SYDVKM. DNA of the CDR3: TGTGCCAGCAGTTTCCGGAGGGGCGAGCAGTACTTC. This sequence encodes CASSFRRGEQYF.

The chain recombines TRBV2 with TRBJ2-1; TRBD2 agrees at 9 bases. Trimming took 6 bases from V and 12 from J; bases not matched to a gene: 6. The V gene's germline CDR1 is SNHLY and CDR2 FYNNEI. This CDR3 region has 12 residues. The CDR3 DNA reads as TGTGCCAGCAGGGAGAGCGGGAGGACGCAGTTCTTC. Its protein is CASRESGRTQFF.

The chain has TRBV27 and TRBJ2-1; the D is unclear. Germline V CDR1 and CDR2: MNHEY, SMNVEV (reference sequence). This CDR3 is 14 amino acids long. Deletions cut 4 bases from V and 2 bases from J, with 9 bases between. CDR3 bases: TGTGCCAGCAGTTCTCTAGAAGCCTACAATGAGCAGTTCTTC. Its translation: CASSSLEAYNEQFF.

The CDR3 loop is CASSQDRTGNTEAFF. For the CDR3, the DNA is TGTGCCAGCAGCCAAGATCGGACAGGGAACACTGAAGCTTTCTTT. V usage is TRBV4-2 and J usage is TRBJ1-1, with 7 bases that match TRBD1. The CDR3 totals 15 residues. J gave up 1 base and V 0 bases, and 2 bases lay outside the gene matches. The germline V gene encodes CDR1 LGHNA and CDR2 YNFKEQ.

The genes are TRBV7-9 and TRBJ2-3; TRBD2 agrees at 9 bases. Germline V lookup: CDR1 SEHNR, CDR2 FQNEAQ (reference sequence). V shed 3 bases and J 8 bases; nucleotides not matched to a gene: 9. The CDR3 extends over 15 amino acids. For the CDR3, the DNA is TGTGCCAGCAGCTTGGGCGGGAGGGCCTTTAGTACGCAGTATTTT. Protein product: CASSLGGRAFSTQYF.

The V gene is TRBV27, the J gene TRBJ2-1; 9 nucleotides align to TRBD2. Looked up from germline, CDR1 is MNHEY and CDR2 is SMNVEV (reference sequence). CDR3 length equals 14 residues. The V and J ends lost 3 bases and 8 bases, in that order; junction bases with no gene match: 5. The CDR3 protein is CASSLISGSDEQFF. In nucleotides, the CDR3 is TGTGCCAGCAGTTTGATTAGCGGGAGTGATGAGCAGTTCTTC.

The V gene is TRBV7-6, the J gene TRBJ2-1; 8 bases are a match to TRBD2. V dropped 2 bases and J dropped 5; count of bases not matched to a gene: 2. The CDR3 length is 14 residues. Per the germline V gene, CDR1 is SGHVS and CDR2 is FNYEAQ. The CDR3, as DNA: TGTGCCAGCAGCTTACCGCGGGAGGACAATGAGCAGTTCTTC. Amino acids: CASSLPREDNEQFF.

This clone has just one count. The chain combines TRBV2 with TRBJ2-5; no firm D call. Trimming took 3 bases from V and 4 from J, leaving 12 bases between them. CDR1 is SNHLY, CDR2 FYNNEI, per germline. The length of the CDR3 is 14 residues. CDR3 DNA sequence: TGTGCCAGCAGTGAGTCCCCTAGAGGAGAGACCCAGTACTTC. Translated: CASSESPRGETQYF.

The chain combines TRBV19 with TRBJ2-7; possibly TRBD2 for D (5 bases). With 3 bases removed from V and 7 bases from J, the gap between germline ends came to 19 bases. The CDR3 extends over 15 amino acids. Germline V CDR1 and CDR2: LNHDA, SQIVND (reference sequence). CDR3 in amino acids: CASSMASSLGVEQYF. CDR3 bases: TGTGCCAGTAGTATGGCCTCCTCCCTCGGGGTGGAGCAGTACTTC.

The chain combines TRBV6-1 with TRBJ2-5; 8 nucleotides align to TRBD2. V trimming: 4 bases; J trimming: 5 bases; junction bases outside the gene matches: 12. In germline, CDR1 is MNHNS, CDR2 SASEGT. The CDR3 runs to 16 residues. The CDR3 sequence: CASSVSAGVRRETQYF. CDR3 bases: TGTGCCAGCAGTGTGTCAGCGGGAGTTCGGAGGGAGACCCAGTACTTC.

The rearrangement links TRBV28 to TRBJ2-1, with 13 bases identical to TRBD2. J was trimmed by 9 bases and V by 6 bases; bases with no gene match: 2. Germline V gene sequence: CDR1 MDHEN, CDR2 SYDVKM. This CDR3 comprises 13 residues. Here the CDR3 DNA reads TGTGCCAGCAGGGGGACTAGCGGGACTGAGCAGTTCTTC. Translation: CASRGTSGTEQFF.